Sequencing of this T cell receptor beta chain was carried out in a study of blood T cell repertoires in COVID-19. As for the study in general: PBMCs, B-cell-depleted T cells, or T cells provided the cDNA or gDNA that made up the material.

V lost 5 bases, J lost 1 base, and 9 bases stayed unmatched. This CDR3 is 16 amino acids long. Germline values: CDR1 SGHAT, CDR2 FQNNGV. As processed by the authors: By means of reference gene primer amplification, nucleated cell counts were estimated. Data came from immunoSEQ multiplex PCR; TCRdb stores just in-frame clones and leaves some out. That table furnishes V, J and clone size, whereas the DNA furnished D and trimming. The sample shows about 87,000 clones, around 83% of them seen only once. The source material was peripheral blood. V usage is TRBV11-2 and J usage is TRBJ2-5; 8 bases fit TRBD1. This TCR was sampled from a woman aged 60 to 75 with acute or convalescent COVID-19. The CDR3 reads CASSQRRTGTQETQYF. The CDR3 DNA reads as TGTGCCAGCAGCCAAAGAAGGACAGGGACCCAAGAGACCCAGTACTTC.